This TCR beta chain was captured by sequencing in a study of response to subunit inactivated influenza vaccine. Study-wide results and limits: Each seasonal influenza vaccination recruits few new T cells, the authors suggested.

This clonotype was counted a few times. Its antigen remains unidentified. TCRdb ran MiXCR on the RT-PCR reads and lists one entry per CDR3 protein. The sample shows roughly 170,000 distinct CDR3 sequences, around 8.8% of them seen only once. The source is a man aged 45 to 65 who received an inactivated influenza vaccine. The source was non-naive T cells sorted from PBMCs, collected on the day of vaccination.

The CDR3 DNA reads as TGTGCCAGCAGTCGGCCGAACACTGAAGCTTTCTTT. Translation: CASSRPNTEAFF. The chain recombines TRBV6-5 with TRBJ1-1; no definite D call. Germline V gene lookup returns CDR1 MNHEY and CDR2 SVGAGI. CDR3 length: 12 residues. V was cut by 5 bases and J by 1 base, with 5 bases left in between.